This T cell receptor beta chain was profiled in a study of siplizumab effects on memory and regulatory T cells (dated by TCRdb to the late 2010s). For the study in its entirety: The study examined how the anti-CD2 antibody siplizumab affects alloreactive T-cell subsets in allogeneic mixed lymphocyte reactions built from human PBMCs. Study-level results and caveats: Siplizumab significantly reduced the cumulative frequency of alloreactive sequences traceable to unstimulated CD4+ memory T cells. The suppressive function of proliferating Tregs from siplizumab cultures was not functionally confirmed. Because sequences below about 10^-5 frequency were poorly captured, only a minor fraction of alloreactive clones could be mapped to unstimulated subsets. A naive or memory phenotype could not be assigned to roughly 75-95% of proliferating CD4+ or CD8+ clones. Among mappable alloreactive CD4+ clones, an average Treg-derived fraction of about 69% was observed with siplizumab, compared with approximately 30% in control reactions. Unstimulated naive T cells appeared to be more diverse than memory T cells, and naive cells seemed to make a substantial contribution to the alloresponse.

Turning to this clone: The clone's antigen remains unknown. At one of its ends the junction is not consistent with the germline gene, which may arise from a read error.

According to the germline V gene, CDR1 reads ENHRY and CDR2 reads SYGVKD. The CDR3 measures 14 amino acids from cysteine to phenylalanine. Just CDR3 DNA is preserved here, 42 bases in frame from base 1. The protocol used for the library was the immunoSEQ multiplex PCR assay. Each sample had some 96,000 TCR templates assayed by the deep sequencing platform. Genomic DNA extracted from sorted T cells was used for TCRbeta CDR3 sequencing. Turning to the authors' computational methods: The R programming language was used for clonal analysis of the TCRbeta CDR3 data. Alloreactive CD4+ and CD8+ clones were identified by comparing unstimulated samples to CFSE-low samples taken after the reaction. Regulatory or non-regulatory origin of alloreactive CD4+ clones was assigned by matching sequences to the sorted unstimulated Treg and non-Treg repertoires. This immuneACCESS table, as held by TCRdb, lists in-frame sequences with V and J called but not all clones. Of the missing ones, under half trace to an unresolved V gene in checked studies; the others have no known cause. V and J calls plus clone size are reproduced from that table; the DNA served to infer D and trimming. This sample has tens of thousands of clones in its table, and nearly 95% of those were observed once. Approximately 17% of the sample is in the top ten clones.

Sorted unstimulated T cells, along with proliferating T cells recovered from mixed lymphocyte reactions, underwent TCRbeta CDR3 sequencing. Fresh whole blood from approximately 9 HLA-typed healthy donors was used to isolate PBMCs. The sample taken for sequencing was CD8+ T cells sorted from blood. The rearranged chain carries TRBV10-3 and TRBJ2-3; 8 bases in the middle match TRBD2. The clonotype was recovered from a human donor in good health. Read as DNA, the sequence is TGCGGGAGGGATACAGGGTTGAGCACAGATACGCAGTATTTT. This translates into CGRDTGLSTDTQYF.